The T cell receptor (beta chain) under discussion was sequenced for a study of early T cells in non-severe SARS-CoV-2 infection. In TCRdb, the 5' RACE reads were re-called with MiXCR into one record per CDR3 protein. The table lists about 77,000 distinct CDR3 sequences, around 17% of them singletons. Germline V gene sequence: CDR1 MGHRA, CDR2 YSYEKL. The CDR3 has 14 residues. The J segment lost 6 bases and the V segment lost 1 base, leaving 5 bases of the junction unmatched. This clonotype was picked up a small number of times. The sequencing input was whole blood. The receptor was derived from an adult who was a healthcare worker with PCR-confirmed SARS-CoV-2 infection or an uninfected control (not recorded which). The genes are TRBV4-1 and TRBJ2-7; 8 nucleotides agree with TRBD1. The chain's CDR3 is CASSQAGGVSEQYF. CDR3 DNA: TGCGCCAGCAGCCAAGCAGGGGGCGTTTCCGAGCAGTACTTC.